The clone carrying this T cell receptor (beta chain) was seen only once. Antigen specificity is unknown. The time point is: cycle 4 day 1 (C4D1), after six to seven weeks of nivolumab. Each patient's relapse followed autologous stem cell transplantation, and brentuximab vedotin exposure varied. Complete response, partial response or progressive disease was each patient's best response. V gave up 6 bases and J gave up 4 bases, with 10 bases separating them. The V gene's germline CDR1 is MNHNY and CDR2 SVGAGI (reference sequence). The CDR3 loop spans 13 amino acids. Only in-frame clones appear in the TCRdb table, and some are missing; sequencing was by immunoSEQ multiplex PCR. Seen here are about 85,000 clones, 90% observed once, and the top ten hold roughly 3%. The sample comes from a study of PD-1 blockade in classical Hodgkin lymphoma. Points from the study as a whole: Complete responders matched newly diagnosed patients in baseline diversity. Newly diagnosed patients were reported to exhibit reduced baseline TCR diversity relative to healthy donors.

The source material was peripheral blood mononuclear cells (PBMCs), sampled before the fourth cycle of nivolumab. This TCR derives from a human donor with classical Hodgkin lymphoma. The chain has TRBV6-6 and TRBJ2-1; D ambiguous. CDR3 coding DNA: TGTGCCAGCAGCTCCATGAAGTACAATGAGCAGTTCTTC. Its translation is CASSSMKYNEQFF.